One sample yielded the 7 T cell receptor beta chains listed below, sequenced in a study of blood T cell repertoires in COVID-19 (dated by TCRdb to the early 2020s). Libraries came from the immunoSEQ multiplex PCR assay. The table was pulled from immuneACCESS by TCRdb, which kept in-frame rearrangements only. Such tables lose some clones; where checked, under half of the loss comes from unresolved V genes, and the rest has no known cause. The sample table lists about 160,000 clones, 70% to 90% of them with a count of one. The ten largest clonotypes hold around 3.3% of the sample. The sample comprised peripheral blood. The receptors derive from a man between 65 and 80 years old with acute or convalescent COVID-19.

This clone was seen a handful of times. The chain combines TRBV6-6 with TRBJ1-5, with D unclear. V dropped 0 bases and J dropped 1 base, with 10 bases sitting between them. The germline gives CDR1 MNHNY, CDR2 SVGAGI (reference sequence). The CDR3 totals 16 residues. In DNA, the CDR3 is TGTGCCAGCAGTTACTCGATCCTAATAAGCAATCAGCCCCAGCATTTT. Its protein is CASSYSILISNQPQHF.

This clone was counted only a few times. The chain is built from TRBV11-2 and TRBJ1-4; 7 positions match TRBD1. V trimming: 0 bases; J trimming: 7 bases; junction bases outside the gene matches: 5. The CDR3 length is 15 residues. From germline, CDR1 is SGHAT and CDR2 FQNNGV. The CDR3: CASSLDRRGREKLFF. Here the CDR3 DNA reads TGTGCCAGCAGCTTAGATAGGAGGGGGCGTGAAAAACTGTTTTTT.

The chain couples TRBV30 to TRBJ1-4; TRBD1 matches 7 bases. J gave up 7 bases and V 3 bases, and 5 bases lay outside the gene matches. The germline gives CDR1 GTSNPN, CDR2 SVGIG (reference sequence). This CDR3 region has 13 residues. CDR3 amino acids: CAWRTGFFEKLFF. CDR3 bases: TGTGCCTGGAGGACAGGGTTTTTTGAAAAACTGTTTTTT. The entire variable domain, with the rest obtained from reference TRBV30 and TRBJ1-4, is as follows: SQTIHQWPATLVQPVGSPLSLECTVEGTSNPNLYWYRQAAGRGLQLLFYSVGIGQISSEVPQNLSASRPQDRQFILSSKKLLLSDSGFYLCAWRTGFFEKLFFGSGTQLSVL.

This sequence joins TRBV9 and TRBJ1-1; perhaps TRBD1 as D (6 bases). V was trimmed by 4 bases and J by 5 bases, leaving 15 bases between them. The CDR3 covers 14 residues. The V gene's germline CDR1 is SGDLS and CDR2 YYNGEE. The CDR3, as DNA: TGTGCCAGCAGCCTCCGTTCAGGGGAGACTGAAGCTTTCTTT. This codes for CASSLRSGETEAFF.

V and J are TRBV12-3 or TRBV12-4 and TRBJ2-1, with 7 bases fitting TRBD1. V trimming: 5 bases; J trimming: 13 bases; junction bases outside the gene matches: 8. The CDR3 sequence is 12 residues long. The CDR3 DNA reads TGTGCCAGCAGTCCTCACAGGGGTGAACAGTTCTTC. Protein product: CASSPHRGEQFF.

The V gene is TRBV28, the J gene TRBJ2-5; D is unresolved. CDR3 length: 14 residues. The germline gives CDR1 MDHEN, CDR2 SYDVKM. The V and J ends lost 7 bases and 5 bases respectively, with 17 bases between them. In DNA form, the CDR3 reads TGTGCCAGCACCTTAGGTGGTGCGGTCGAGACCCAGTACTTC. It encodes CASTLGGAVETQYF.

V and J are TRBV7-3 and TRBJ2-2; D may be TRBD1 (6 bases). The CDR3 is 19 amino acids. Germline V gene lookup returns CDR1 SGHTA and CDR2 FQGTGA. V was trimmed by 0 bases and J by 6 bases, leaving 23 bases between them. This CDR3 reads CASSLTTTGSLVRAGELFF. CDR3 nucleotide sequence: TGTGCCAGCAGCTTAACTACCACAGGGAGTTTGGTAAGAGCCGGGGAGCTGTTTTTT.